A selection of T cell receptor beta chains follows, all from one sample in a study. TCRdb reprocessed the 5' RACE reads with MiXCR, giving one entry per CDR3 protein. The repertoire holds around 30,000 distinct CDR3 sequences, with approximately 25% as singletons. Sequencing was carried out using naive CD4+ T cells sorted from a lymph node. These receptors were collected from a female donor with breast cancer. Both conserved end residues are part of each CDR3. D genes are given only for firm matches. Some rows mark clone size as missing; the rest say once, few, many or name a class of expanded clone.

>TRBV13|.|TRBJ2-7|.
TGTGCCAGCAGCTTAGATGGAGTGGGGCGGGGCGAGCAGTACTTC
CASSLDGVGRGEQYF
>TRBV5-1|.|TRBJ2-2|few
TGCGCCAGCAGCTTCAAGGGTGAAGGACCCGGGGAGCTGTTTTTT
CASSFKGEGPGELFF
>TRBV20-1|.|TRBJ2-7|many
TGCAGTGCTAGAGATGACCTGAGGGGGACCACCTACGAGCAGTACTTC
CSARDDLRGTTYEQYF
>TRBV28|TRBD1|TRBJ1-1|.
TGTGCCAGCAGGGAACAGGGGTGGTCGTCAGCTTTCTTT
CASREQGWSSAFF
>TRBV6-5|.|TRBJ2-1|.
TGTGCCAGCAGCCAAAGGAGGGGGCGGGGGTACAATGAGCAGTTCTTC
CASSQRRGRGYNEQFF
>TRBV20-1|.|TRBJ1-1|few
TGCAGTGCTAGCGGGACCCGTACGAACACTGAAGCTTTCTTT
CSASGTRTNTEAFF
>TRBV7-9|TRBD2|TRBJ2-1|.
TGTGCCAGCCGTCCGGGACTAGCGGGATCCTTTCAGTTCTTC
CASRPGLAGSFQFF
>TRBV19|.|TRBJ1-2|.
TGTGCCAGTAGTGCCGCCGGGACTTATGGCTACACCTTC
CASSAAGTYGYTF
>TRBV3-1|.|TRBJ2-7|.
TGTGCCAGCAGCCAAGAACCTGGGGAGCAGTACTTC
CASSQEPGEQYF
>TRBV5-1|.|TRBJ2-2|.
TGCGCCAGCAGGGAGCACAGGACAACCCAAACCGGGGAGCTGTTTTTT
CASREHRTTQTGELFF
>TRBV18|.|TRBJ2-7|few
TGTGCCAGCTCACCGCGCAGGGAGTCCCCTGACTACGAGCAGTACTTC
CASSPRRESPDYEQYF
>TRBV5-4|.|TRBJ1-6|.
TGTGCCAGCGCCCCCGGGCAGCTTAGCTCCTATAATTCACCCCTCCACTTT
CASAPGQLSSYNSPLHF
>TRBV6-6|.|TRBJ2-7|few
TGTGCCAGCATCCCCCGCGCCCGACCCTACGAGCAGTACTTC
CASIPRARPYEQYF
>TRBV3-1|.|TRBJ2-1|.
TGTGCCAGCAGCCAGGGAACTGGACAATGGGAGCAGTTCTTC
CASSQGTGQWEQFF
>TRBV4-3|TRBD2|TRBJ2-2|many
TGCGCCAGCAGCCAAAGCTTAGCGGGACGTACCACGAACACCGGGGAGCTGTTTTTT
CASSQSLAGRTTNTGELFF
>TRBV3-1|.|TRBJ1-5|once
TGTACCAGCAGCCAGTCGGGCCAAAATCAGCCCCAGCATTTT
CTSSQSGQNQPQHF
>TRBV12-3/TRBV12-4|TRBD2|TRBJ2-3|.
TGTGCCAGCAGTTCCGACAGAAATATACTAGCGGGGACTTGGGATACGCAGTATTTT
CASSSDRNILAGTWDTQYF
>TRBV6-6|TRBD1|TRBJ2-5|.
TGTGCCAGCAGTTACAGGGACAGACTATCCGAGACCCAGTACTTC
CASSYRDRLSETQYF
>TRBV5-1|.|TRBJ1-1|once
TGCGCCAGCAGCTCGGGTGTAGACAGCACTGAAGCTTTCTTT
CASSSGVDSTEAFF
>TRBV7-8|TRBD2|TRBJ2-7|few
TGTGCCAGCAGCCATCAATCCAGGACTAGCGTTTACGAGCAGTACTTC
CASSHQSRTSVYEQYF
>TRBV4-1|.|TRBJ2-7|medium-sized
TGCGCCAGCAGCCAAAGAGGGGACTTTGGCTACGAGCAGTACTTC
CASSQRGDFGYEQYF
>TRBV6-2/TRBV6-3|.|TRBJ2-7|few
TGTGCCAGCAGCGAAACCCCCTACGAGCAGTACTTC
CASSETPYEQYF
>TRBV28|TRBD2|TRBJ2-3|.
TGTGCCAGCGGTCGTCCGGGACTACCTAGCACAGATACGCAGTATTTT
CASGRPGLPSTDTQYF
>TRBV14|TRBD2|TRBJ2-1|.
TGTGCCAGCAGCCAAGTGGCGGGAGTTTCCTACAATGAGCAGTTCTTC
CASSQVAGVSYNEQFF
>TRBV27|TRBD1|TRBJ1-1|.
TGTGCCAGCAGGCCTGGGACAGGAAGGGGGCCCACTGAAGCTTTCTTT
CASRPGTGRGPTEAFF
>TRBV4-2|.|TRBJ2-3|few
TGTGCCAGCAGCCAGGCCGGACTGACTAGCACAGATACGCAGTATTTT
CASSQAGLTSTDTQYF
>TRBV4-1|TRBD2|TRBJ2-5|.
TGCGCCAGCAGCCAGGTGGCTAGCGGGGAATACCAAGAGACCCAGTACTTC
CASSQVASGEYQETQYF
>TRBV9|TRBD1|TRBJ1-5|many
TGTGCCAGCAGCGTAGGTTGGACAGGGGCTGACAATCAGCCCCAGCATTTT
CASSVGWTGADNQPQHF
>TRBV7-9|.|TRBJ1-1|many
TGTGCCAGCAGGAGAGGGGGGAGGATGAACACTGAAGCTTTCTTT
CASRRGGRMNTEAFF
>TRBV29-1|.|TRBJ1-1|many
TGCAGCGTTGAAGGCTCGGGCATCATGAACACTGAAGCTTTCTTT
CSVEGSGIMNTEAFF
>TRBV6-1|TRBD2|TRBJ2-2|many
TGTGCCAGCAGTCCCATAGCGGGGACCGGGGAGCTGTTTTTT
CASSPIAGTGELFF
>TRBV21-1|.|TRBJ2-7|.
TGTGCCAGCACGAGTTGCTCCCGCTACGAGCAGTACTTC
CASTSCSRYEQYF
>TRBV15|TRBD1|TRBJ1-5|.
TGTGCCACCAGTAAGGACAGGCGGGATCAGCCCCAGCATTTT
CATSKDRRDQPQHF
>TRBV10-3|.|TRBJ2-1|few
TGTGCCATCAGTCGGGACCGTTCCACCTACAATGAGCAGTTCTTC
CAISRDRSTYNEQFF
>TRBV4-1|.|TRBJ1-1|few
TGCGCCAGCAGCCCCCTACCAGTGGGGGGGACTGAAGCTTTCTTT
CASSPLPVGGTEAFF
>TRBV4-2|.|TRBJ2-2|medium-sized
TGTGCCAGCAGGGACGGGGCGACCGGGGAGCTGTTTTTT
CASRDGATGELFF
>TRBV20-1|TRBD1|TRBJ1-1|.
TGCAGTGCTGTGGGACAGGGGGCCTCGAACACTGAAGCTTTCTTT
CSAVGQGASNTEAFF
>TRBV9|.|TRBJ2-1|.
TGTGCCAGCAGCGGGCGGGACTCCTACAATGAGCAGTTCTTC
CASSGRDSYNEQFF
>TRBV12-3/TRBV12-4|.|TRBJ1-2|.
TGTGCCAGCAGTCTTCGGCAGGGGCCAAGCTATGGCTACACCTTC
CASSLRQGPSYGYTF
>TRBV12-3/TRBV12-4|TRBD1|TRBJ2-1|.
TGTGCCAGCACCCCATCCGGGACAGCGGACAATGAGCAGTTCTTC
CASTPSGTADNEQFF
>TRBV5-5|TRBD1|TRBJ2-1|few
TGTGCCAGCAGCTACCGAGTTGGACAGGGGAGTGGTGAGCAGTTCTTC
CASSYRVGQGSGEQFF
>TRBV12-3/TRBV12-4|TRBD1|TRBJ1-1|.
TGTGCCAGCAGTGTCGACAGGGCGAACACTGAAGCTTTCTTT
CASSVDRANTEAFF
>TRBV27|TRBD1|TRBJ2-1|many
TGTGCCAGCAGTCTAATACCGGGACAGGGGGCAGGTGAGCAGTTCTTC
CASSLIPGQGAGEQFF
>TRBV6-5|TRBD1|TRBJ1-1|.
TGTGCCAGCAGTACCGTCCCGGGACAGGGACGGATGAACACTGAAGCTTTCTTT
CASSTVPGQGRMNTEAFF
>TRBV29-1|.|TRBJ1-1|few
TGCAGCGTTGAAAGGTCGGGGAACTACCTTTCTGAAGCTTTCTTT
CSVERSGNYLSEAFF
>TRBV6-5|TRBD1|TRBJ1-2|few
TGTGCCAGTCCCAAGCCGACAGGGGGTTGGGGCTATGGCTACACCTTC
CASPKPTGGWGYGYTF
>TRBV20-1|.|TRBJ2-7|.
TGCAGTGCTAGGACAAGGAGGGACGAGCAGTACTTC
CSARTRRDEQYF